This entry lists 21 T cell receptor beta chains sequenced from one sample in a study of blood T cell repertoires in COVID-19. Profiling relied on immunoSEQ multiplex PCR, and the TCRdb table lists in-frame clones only, not all of them. The sample contains a few hundred thousand clones, over 75% of which appear only once. Specimen: PBMCs or T cells enriched from blood (not recorded which). All receptors derive from a man in his forties in a cohort exposed to, infected with or recovered from COVID-19 (not recorded which).

J is TRBJ2-6 and V is TRBV19, with 10 bases matching TRBD1. Looked up from germline, CDR1 is LNHDA and CDR2 is SQIVND (reference sequence). The CDR3 totals 20 residues. V trimming: 7 bases; J trimming: 0 bases; junction bases outside the gene matches: 15. CDR3 residues: CASIDFYGTGVPSGANVLTF. CDR3 DNA sequence: TGTGCCAGTATCGATTTCTACGGGACAGGGGTTCCCTCTGGGGCCAACGTCCTGACTTTC.

The chain couples TRBV5-1 to TRBJ2-5; 7 bases fit TRBD1. The CDR3 consists of 13 residues. Germline trimming cut 3 bases from V and 4 bases from J; bases unmatched to any gene: 3. CDR1 and CDR2 from the germline V gene are SGHRS and YFSETQ. CDR3 nucleotide sequence: TGCGCCAGCAGCTCGCAGGGGGTAGAGACCCAGTACTTC. Translated, it gives CASSSQGVETQYF.

This clone was seen only a few times. The chain has TRBV2 and TRBJ1-4; D is unclear. Germline-derived CDR1 and CDR2 are SNHLY and FYNNEI. Trimming took 9 bases from V and 0 from J, leaving 8 bases between them. This CDR3 comprises 13 residues. CDR3 protein: CASSQATNEKLFF. In DNA, the CDR3 is TGTGCCAGTTCCCAGGCAACTAATGAAAAACTGTTTTTT.

The rearrangement joins TRBV2 to TRBJ2-1, with 7 bases lining up with TRBD2. V lost 2 bases, J lost 7 bases, and 14 bases stayed unmatched. Germline loops: CDR1 SNHLY, CDR2 FYNNEI. The CDR3 length is 17 residues. This CDR3 reads CASSELASGTGKNEQFF. The DNA for the CDR3 is TGTGCCAGCAGTGAACTGGCTAGCGGTACTGGAAAGAATGAGCAGTTCTTC.

The chain recombines TRBV2 with TRBJ2-5; 11 bases agree with TRBD2. In germline, CDR1 is SNHLY, CDR2 FYNNEI. CDR3 length: 15 residues. Trimming cost V 4 bases and J 5 bases; bases outside gene matches: 6. CDR3 region: CASSALAGGPETQYF. Written as DNA, the CDR3 is TGTGCCAGCAGTGCTCTAGCGGGAGGACCGGAGACCCAGTACTTC.

A single count supports this clone. The V call is TRBV5-1, the J call TRBJ2-5; 9 bases map to TRBD2. V dropped 2 bases and J dropped 4; count of bases not matched to a gene: 3. There are 14 residues in the CDR3. CDR1 is SGHRS, CDR2 YFSETQ, per germline. The CDR3 DNA follows: TGCGCCAGCAGCTTTAGCGGGAGCGGAGAGACCCAGTACTTC. This gives the protein CASSFSGSGETQYF.

This chain connects TRBV19 to TRBJ2-7; 7 positions agree with TRBD2. The CDR3 is 15 residues long. The junction had 8 bases not matched to a gene; V was cut back by 3 bases and J by 3 bases. The germline V gene has CDR1 LNHDA and CDR2 SQIVND (reference sequence). The CDR3 coding sequence is TGTGCCAGTAGTATTAGGGTCAGCGGGAACTACGAGCAGTACTTC. Encoded protein: CASSIRVSGNYEQYF.

The V and J genes are TRBV18 and TRBJ1-1, with a tentative D call TRBD1 (5 bases). V was shortened by 4 bases and J by 6 bases, with 12 bases between the two germline ends. This CDR3 is built from 13 residues. Germline values: CDR1 KGHSH, CDR2 LQKENI. CDR3 sequence reads: CASSLSGTAEAFF. The CDR3 nucleotides read TGTGCCAGCTCACTATCCGGGACTGCTGAAGCTTTCTTT.

This clone showed up just once. CDR3 region: CASSREGLSGNTIYF. Written as DNA, the CDR3 is TGTGCCAGCTCACGAGAGGGACTCTCTGGAAACACCATATATTTT. The rearrangement uses TRBV18 and TRBJ1-3, with a possible D match to TRBD1 (5 bases). The germline V gene encodes CDR1 KGHSH and CDR2 LQKENI. CDR3 size: 15 residues. V lost 4 bases, J lost 0 bases, and 10 bases lay in between. Supplemented by reference TRBV18 and TRBJ1-3, the full variable domain reads NAGVMQNPRHLVRRRGQEARLRCSPMKGHSHVYWYRQLPEEGLKFMVYLQKENIIDESGMPKERFSAEFPKEGPSILRIQQVVRGDSAAYFCASSREGLSGNTIYFGEGSWLTVV.

This chain links TRBV2 with TRBJ2-6, with a possible D match to TRBD2 (5 bases). Trimming took 5 bases from V and 12 from J, leaving 8 bases between them. This CDR3 contains 11 residues. CDR1 is SNHLY, CDR2 FYNNEI, per germline. The CDR3 protein is CASSYEGVLTF. Here the CDR3 DNA reads TGTGCCAGCAGTTACGAGGGCGTCCTGACTTTC.

This rearrangement joins TRBV19 to TRBJ2-7; perhaps TRBD1 as D (6 bases). The germline CDR1 and CDR2 sequences are LNHDA and SQIVND (reference sequence). CDR3 length: 15 amino acids. V lost 3 bases and J lost 2, with 14 bases in between. The DNA for the CDR3 is TGTGCCAGTAGTATCGGTCACGGACAGACCTACGAGCAGTACTTC. Its translation: CASSIGHGQTYEQYF.

The chain is built from TRBV10-1 and TRBJ2-1; 7 bases line up with TRBD2. CDR1 WNHNN and CDR2 SYGVQD come from the germline V gene (reference sequence). With V trimmed by 4 bases and J by 5 bases, 8 bases remained unmatched. The CDR3 consists of 15 residues. The CDR3 DNA reads as TGCGCCAGCAGTGGTGGCGGGAGTAAGAACAATGAGCAGTTCTTC. Amino acids: CASSGGGSKNNEQFF.

The gene calls are TRBV27 and TRBJ1-4, with 7 bases lining up with TRBD1. V was pared by 6 bases and J by 2 bases, with 9 bases of the junction left unmatched. Per the germline V gene, CDR1 is MNHEY and CDR2 is SMNVEV (reference sequence). The CDR3 length is 16 residues. The CDR3 spells CASRGGGSATNEKLFF. Here the CDR3 DNA reads TGTGCCAGCAGAGGGGGCGGGTCTGCCACTAATGAAAAACTGTTTTTT.

This chain uses TRBV7-3 with TRBJ2-7, with a weak D call TRBD2 (6 bases). Germline V lookup: CDR1 SGHTA, CDR2 FQGTGA. The CDR3 consists of 13 residues. The V end lost 2 bases, the J end lost 6 bases, and 11 bases lay between the germline ends. CDR3 loop: CASSLAGSSEQYF. DNA of the CDR3: TGTGCCAGCAGCTTAGCGGGGTCCAGCGAGCAGTACTTC.

The genes are TRBV28 and TRBJ2-6; D ambiguous. Germline values: CDR1 MDHEN, CDR2 SYDVKM. The V end was cut by 6 bases, the J end by 4 bases, with 13 bases between. The length of the CDR3 is 15 residues. This CDR3 is CASRPPGTGANVLTF. Here the CDR3 DNA reads TGTGCCAGCAGGCCGCCGGGTACGGGGGCCAACGTCCTGACTTTC.

The table lists this clone with a count of one. This chain links TRBV7-2 with TRBJ2-7; 10 bases match TRBD2. The CDR3 runs to 18 residues. The V gene's germline CDR1 is SGHTA and CDR2 FQGNSA. V was clipped by 2 bases and J by 6 bases; unmatched bases: 16. CDR3 region: CASSLNSVLAGGGSEQYF. The CDR3 DNA is TGTGCCAGCAGCTTAAATAGTGTGTTAGCGGGAGGCGGGAGCGAGCAGTACTTC.

The gene calls are TRBV14 and TRBJ2-2, with a weak D call TRBD2 (5 bases). The CDR3 extends over 18 amino acids. V was shortened by 2 bases and J by 2 bases, with 18 bases between the two germline ends. Germline V gene data show CDR1 as SGHDN and CDR2 as FVKESK. CDR3 coding DNA: TGTGCCAGCAGCCAACGCCCGGGGTTACTCCCTAACACCGGGGAGCTGTTTTTT. Amino acid sequence: CASSQRPGLLPNTGELFF.

The chain combines TRBV6-4 with TRBJ2-1, with 8 bases lining up with TRBD2. The length of the CDR3 is 15 residues. V lost 2 bases and J lost 8; bases outside the gene matches: 8. Germline V lookup: CDR1 MRHNA, CDR2 SNTAGT. The CDR3 sequence is CASSDGERETHEQFF. Written as DNA, the CDR3 is TGTGCCAGCAGTGACGGGGAGCGGGAGACTCATGAGCAGTTCTTC.

The genes are TRBV10-2 and TRBJ2-2; 11 bases align to TRBD2. V shed 7 bases, J shed 6 bases, and the junction held 13 bases outside the gene matches. The CDR3 has 17 residues. Germline assignment: CDR1 WSHSY and CDR2 SAAADI. CDR3 sequence (DNA): TGCGCCAGCAAGCGGGAACTAGCGGGAGTGGGGGCCGGGGAGCTGTTTTTT. Its translation is CASKRELAGVGAGELFF.

This clone occurred once. The chain recombines TRBV18 with TRBJ2-7, with 14 bases fitting TRBD2. The CDR3 totals 15 residues. Trimming at V came to 5 bases and at J to 5 bases, leaving 5 bases not matched to a gene. Germline V gene data show CDR1 as KGHSH and CDR2 as LQKENI. The CDR3 coding sequence is TGTGCCAGCTCATCGACTAGCGGGAGGGTAGACGAGCAGTACTTC. The encoded protein is CASSSTSGRVDEQYF.

V is TRBV27 and J is TRBJ1-2; TRBD1 might be the D (5 bases). Trimming stripped 5 bases from V and 2 bases from J, with 12 bases between. The CDR3 extends over 14 amino acids. The V gene's germline CDR1 is MNHEY and CDR2 SMNVEV (reference sequence). The CDR3 sequence: CASSPRTLNYGYTF. DNA of the CDR3: TGTGCCAGCAGTCCCCGGACATTGAACTATGGCTACACCTTC.